The 25 T cell receptor beta chains reported below all come from one sample, sequenced in a study of blood T cell repertoires in COVID-19. Sequencing used immunoSEQ multiplex PCR; TCRdb keeps in-frame clones, though not all of them. The sample includes 230,000 or so clones, nearly 90% of them seen just once. The sequencing input was peripheral blood. These receptor sequences come from a woman between 40 and 50 years old who had recovered from COVID-19.

The genes are TRBV5-6 and TRBJ2-7; TRBD2 matches at 8 bases. V trimming: 3 bases; J trimming: 5 bases; junction bases outside the gene matches: 7. The CDR3 totals 14 residues. Germline lookup yields CDR1 SGHDT and CDR2 YYEEEE. The CDR3 DNA reads as TGTGCCAGCAGCTCTGGGACTAGTTCCCACGAGCAGTACTTC. Its translation is CASSSGTSSHEQYF.

The V gene is TRBV2, the J gene TRBJ1-5; possibly TRBD1 for D (5 bases). V lost 2 bases and J 6 bases, leaving 11 bases between the germline ends. This CDR3 is built from 14 residues. Germline CDR1 is SNHLY and CDR2 is FYNNEI. The CDR3 sequence is CASSELGQGQPQHF. DNA of the CDR3: TGTGCCAGCAGTGAACTAGGGCAGGGTCAGCCCCAGCATTTT.

The chain carries TRBV5-1 and TRBJ2-5, with TRBD1 matching 7 bases. After removal of 0 bases from V and 4 bases from J, the junction contained 3 bases not matched to a gene. The CDR3 covers 14 residues. CDR1 and CDR2 from the germline V gene are SGHRS and YFSETQ. CDR3 bases: TGCGCCAGCAGCTTGGAGTCAGGGGGAGAGACCCAGTACTTC. Translating it yields CASSLESGGETQYF. Filled out from reference TRBV5-1 and TRBJ2-5, the complete variable domain reads KAGVTQTPRYLIKTRGQQVTLSCSPISGHRSVSWYQQTPGQGLQFLFEYFSETQRNKGNFPGRFSGRQFSNSRSEMNVSTLELGDSALYLCASSLESGGETQYFGPGTRLLVL.

The rearrangement uses TRBV30 and TRBJ1-1, with 8 bases identical to TRBD1. V gave up 4 bases and J gave up 7 bases; unmatched junction bases: 5. CDR1 is GTSNPN and CDR2 is SVGIG in the germline V gene (reference sequence). The CDR3 length is 12 residues. CDR3 sequence reads: CAWNAGGFEAFF. The CDR3 bases are TGTGCCTGGAATGCAGGGGGCTTTGAAGCTTTCTTT.

This clone occurred once. This chain joins TRBV7-2 and TRBJ2-3; 9 nucleotides align to TRBD1. The germline CDR1 and CDR2 sequences are SGHTA and FQGNSA. This CDR3 contains 15 residues. V dropped 1 base and J dropped 4; count of bases not matched to a gene: 3. The CDR3 nucleotides read TGTGCCAGCAGCTTAGACAGGGGGCGAGCAGATACGCAGTATTTT. The encoded protein is CASSLDRGRADTQYF.

This chain connects TRBV29-1 to TRBJ2-2, with a weak D call TRBD1 (6 bases). The V gene lost 2 bases and the J gene lost 6 bases, with 10 bases spanning the gap. The V gene's germline CDR1 is SQVTM and CDR2 ANQGSEA. The CDR3 spans 13 residues. CDR3 in DNA: TGCAGCGTTGAAAGGGGGAGTCCCGGGGAGCTGTTTTTT. Its protein is CSVERGSPGELFF.

This chain uses TRBV28 with TRBJ1-2; 9 positions match TRBD1. J gave up 3 bases and V 10 bases, and 9 bases lay outside the gene matches. The CDR3 runs to 14 residues. The germline gives CDR1 MDHEN, CDR2 SYDVKM. CDR3 in amino acids: CATRTRDRDYGYTF. The CDR3, as DNA: TGTGCCACCAGAACCCGGGACAGGGACTATGGCTACACCTTC.

The chain has TRBV24-1 and TRBJ2-1; 16 nucleotides align to TRBD2. The junction had 8 bases not matched to a gene; V was cut back by 2 bases and J by 8 bases. From germline, CDR1 is KGHDR and CDR2 SFDVKD. This CDR3 has 18 residues. CDR3 loop: CATSDSPGLAGGTDEQFF. CDR3 nucleotides: TGTGCCACCAGTGATTCCCCGGGACTAGCGGGAGGGACTGATGAGCAGTTCTTC.

This chain joins TRBV3-1 (or the pseudogene TRBV3-2) and TRBJ2-5; TRBD2 aligns across 8 bases. With V trimmed by 4 bases and J by 5 bases, 6 bases remained unmatched. This CDR3 has 14 residues. The V gene's germline CDR1 is LGHDT and CDR2 YNNKEL (reference sequence). The CDR3 region is CASSPGGQLETQYF. In DNA form, the CDR3 reads TGTGCCAGCAGCCCGGGGGGGCAGTTGGAGACCCAGTACTTC.

The chain uses TRBV5-6 and TRBJ1-2; D is possibly TRBD1 (6 bases). The CDR3 length is 14 residues. Germline assignment: CDR1 SGHDT and CDR2 YYEEEE. Trimming took 0 bases from V and 4 from J, leaving 10 bases between them. The CDR3 protein is CASSLEGGSYGYTF. The CDR3 region has the DNA TGTGCCAGCAGCTTGGAGGGGGGGAGCTATGGCTACACCTTC. Complete variable domain (other parts from reference TRBV5-6 and TRBJ1-2): DAGVTQSPTHLIKTRGQQVTLRCSPKSGHDTVSWYQQALGQGPQFIFQYYEEEERQRGNFPDRFSGHQFPNYSSELNVNALLLGDSALYLCASSLEGGSYGYTFGSGTRLTVV.

The J gene is TRBJ2-7, the V gene TRBV7-2; D is ambiguous. The germline V and J ends were trimmed by 2 bases and 5 bases, with 16 bases remaining between them. The germline CDR1 and CDR2 sequences are SGHTA and FQGNSA. The CDR3 runs to 15 residues. For the CDR3, the DNA is TGTGCCAGCAGCTTAATTGCTGGGCGAGAACACGAGCAGTACTTC. It codes for CASSLIAGREHEQYF. Using reference TRBV7-2 and TRBJ2-7 for the parts outside the CDR3, the full variable domain is GAGVSQSPSNKVTEKGKDVELRCDPISGHTALYWYRQSLGQGLEFLIYFQGNSAPDKSGLPSDRFSAERTGGSVSTLTIQRTQQEDSAVYLCASSLIAGREHEQYFGPGTRLTVT.

The CDR3 reads CAIMTQGEDGYTF. The CDR3, as DNA: TGTGCCATCATGACACAGGGGGAAGATGGCTACACCTTC. The rearrangement uses TRBV7-2 and TRBJ1-2, with TRBD1 matching over 8 bases. J lost 6 bases, V lost 10 bases, and 10 bases had no gene match. Germline CDR1 is SGHTA and CDR2 is FQGNSA. The CDR3 consists of 13 residues.

The CDR3 reads CASSVAGENSPLHF. DNA of the CDR3: TGTGCCAGCAGCGTAGCCGGGGAAAATTCACCCCTCCACTTT. The chain has TRBV9 and TRBJ1-6; D is uncertain. Per the germline V gene, CDR1 is SGDLS and CDR2 is YYNGEE. V lost 0 bases and J 7 bases, leaving 8 bases between the germline ends. The CDR3 is 14 amino acids.

The V gene is TRBV5-1, the J gene TRBJ2-5, with 10 bases aligning to TRBD2. Germline CDR1 SGHRS, CDR2 YFSETQ. The CDR3 length is 14 residues. The junction had 2 bases not matched to a gene; V was cut back by 2 bases and J by 4 bases. The CDR3 region has the DNA TGCGCCAGCAGCTTAGCGGGAGGGGCAGAGACCCAGTACTTC. Translation gives CASSLAGGAETQYF.

This chain uses TRBV2 with TRBJ2-3; a possible D gene is TRBD2 (6 bases). The CDR3 runs 15 residues. Germline assignment: CDR1 SNHLY and CDR2 FYNNEI. V lost 4 bases to trimming and J lost 2 bases, with 13 bases between them. DNA for the CDR3: TGTGCCAGCAGTGTTGGGCGGGGAACCACAGATACGCAGTATTTT. Protein product: CASSVGRGTTDTQYF.

The chain uses TRBV5-4 and TRBJ2-1, with 11 bases aligning to TRBD2. The CDR3 consists of 16 residues. After removal of 8 bases from V and 7 bases from J, the junction contained 14 bases not matched to a gene. Germline CDR1 SGHNT, CDR2 YYREEE (reference sequence). In DNA form, the CDR3 reads TGTGCCAGTCTCCCCACCCAGACTAGCGGGAATAATGAGCAGTTCTTC. It is translated as CASLPTQTSGNNEQFF. Full variable domain (rest looked up from reference TRBV5-4 and TRBJ2-1): ETGVTQSPTHLIKTRGQQVTLRCSSQSGHNTVSWYQQALGQGPQFIFQYYREEENGRGNFPPRFSGLQFPNYSSELNVNALELDDSALYLCASLPTQTSGNNEQFFGPGTRLTVL.

The chain couples TRBV27 to TRBJ1-3; 7 positions match TRBD1. The CDR3 runs to 13 residues. V lost 8 bases, J lost 3 bases, and 4 bases stayed unmatched. Germline values: CDR1 MNHEY, CDR2 SMNVEV (reference sequence). CDR3 in amino acids: CASSSGGGNTIYF. CDR3 nucleotides: TGTGCCAGCTCCTCAGGGGGTGGAAACACCATATATTTT.

V usage is TRBV2 and J usage is TRBJ2-2, with 7 bases that match TRBD2. The CDR3 length is 16 residues. V gave up 2 bases and J gave up 0 bases; unmatched junction bases: 3. Germline assignment: CDR1 SNHLY and CDR2 FYNNEI. CDR3 region: CASSELAGANTGELFF. The CDR3 DNA follows: TGTGCCAGCAGTGAACTGGCGGGGGCGAACACCGGGGAGCTGTTTTTT.

This clone came up once. The chain recombines TRBV28 with TRBJ1-4; D is ambiguous. V was trimmed by 6 bases and J by 10 bases, leaving 24 bases between them. The germline CDR1 and CDR2 sequences are MDHEN and SYDVKM. The CDR3 length is 16 residues. The CDR3 DNA follows: TGTGCCAGCAGCCTCACCGGAGGAGGCGGTCCCGGAAAACTGTTTTTT. Its protein product is CASSLTGGGGPGKLFF. Full variable domain (outside the CDR3, taken from reference TRBV28 and TRBJ1-4): DVKVTQSSRYLVKRTGEKVFLECVQDMDHENMFWYRQDPGLGLRLIYFSYDVKMKEKGDIPEGYSVSREKKERFSLILESASTNQTSMYLCASSLTGGGGPGKLFFGSGTQLSVL.

V is TRBV5-6 and J is TRBJ2-5; 8 bases agree with TRBD1. The germline V gene encodes CDR1 SGHDT and CDR2 YYEEEE. V lost 6 bases and J lost 4; bases outside the gene matches: 5. The CDR3 has 13 residues. The CDR3 is CASNQDRVETQYF. CDR3 in DNA: TGTGCCAGCAACCAGGACAGGGTAGAGACCCAGTACTTC. The full variable domain, completed using reference TRBV5-6 and TRBJ2-5, is DAGVTQSPTHLIKTRGQQVTLRCSPKSGHDTVSWYQQALGQGPQFIFQYYEEEERQRGNFPDRFSGHQFPNYSSELNVNALLLGDSALYLCASNQDRVETQYFGPGTRLLVL.

The chain couples TRBV5-1 to TRBJ2-1, with TRBD2 matching over 7 bases. From germline, CDR1 is SGHRS and CDR2 YFSETQ. V lost 1 base to trimming and J lost 4 bases; unmatched junction nucleotides: 8. This CDR3 is 16 amino acids long. The CDR3 coding sequence is TGCGCCAGCAGCTTGATTGGCGGGAGAGAATACAATGAGCAGTTCTTC. Amino acid sequence: CASSLIGGREYNEQFF.

In its sample, this clone was seen a few times. The rearrangement joins TRBV5-6 to TRBJ1-2; 7 nucleotides align to TRBD1. After removal of 2 bases from V and 5 bases from J, the junction contained 9 bases not matched to a gene. CDR1 and CDR2 from the germline V gene are SGHDT and YYEEEE. This CDR3 contains 15 residues. The chain's CDR3 is CASSLGQDRGYGYTF. CDR3 DNA: TGTGCCAGCAGCTTAGGACAGGACCGTGGGTATGGCTACACCTTC.

The rearrangement joins TRBV19 to TRBJ2-6, with 8 bases matching TRBD1. Looked up from germline, CDR1 is LNHDA and CDR2 is SQIVND (reference sequence). V dropped 1 base and J dropped 1; count of bases not matched to a gene: 6. There are 18 residues in the CDR3. The CDR3 DNA reads TGTGCCAGTAGTATAGCCGGACAGGGTCTTTCTGGGGCCAACGTCCTGACTTTC. Translation: CASSIAGQGLSGANVLTF.

This clone was observed a single time. J is TRBJ2-1 and V is TRBV9; 9 nucleotides match TRBD2. The CDR3 covers 16 residues. Germline V gene data show CDR1 as SGDLS and CDR2 as YYNGEE. Germline trimming cut 4 bases from V and 9 bases from J; bases unmatched to any gene: 14. The CDR3 sequence: CASSLRGREGHGEQFF. In nucleotides, the CDR3 is TGTGCCAGCAGCTTACGGGGGCGGGAGGGCCATGGTGAGCAGTTCTTC.

The chain has TRBV7-3 and TRBJ2-7; D gene uncertain. Germline assignment: CDR1 SGHTA and CDR2 FQGTGA. With 3 bases removed from V and 0 bases from J, the gap between germline ends came to 12 bases. The CDR3 sequence is 15 residues long. The CDR3 DNA is TGTGCCAGCAGCTTGGGCACTGAGACCTCCTACGAGCAGTACTTC. Protein sequence: CASSLGTETSYEQYF. The whole variable domain, remainder taken from reference TRBV7-3 and TRBJ2-7, is GAGVSQTPSNKVTEKGKYVELRCDPISGHTALYWYRQSLGQGPEFLIYFQGTGAADDSGLPNDRFFAVRPEGSVSTLKIQRTERGDSAVYLCASSLGTETSYEQYFGPGTRLTVT.